What follows are 8 T cell receptor beta chains derived from one specimen sequenced in a study of blood T cell repertoires in COVID-19. This table comes from immunoSEQ multiplex PCR, and its TCRdb copy is limited to in-frame clones, with some not included. The sample lists over 200,000 clones; around 88% were seen once. The sequenced material came from peripheral blood. These receptors were collected from a man at least 80 years old with acute or convalescent COVID-19.

V gene TRBV5-1 combines with J gene TRBJ2-1, with 14 bases aligning to TRBD2. The CDR3 has 15 residues. Germline loops: CDR1 SGHRS, CDR2 YFSETQ. Unmatched junction bases numbered 12, after V lost 4 bases and J lost 15 bases. CDR3: CASSPSGTSGGPGFF. The DNA of the CDR3 is TGCGCCAGCAGCCCTTCCGGGACTAGCGGGGGCCCGGGGTTCTTC.

This clone was picked up a small number of times. The rearrangement links TRBV19 to TRBJ2-7; 13 bases are a match to TRBD2. Germline CDR1 reads LNHDA; CDR2 reads SQIVND (reference sequence). With 7 bases clipped from V and 3 bases from J, the junction kept 3 bases outside the gene matches. The CDR3 contains 14 residues. Written as DNA, the CDR3 is TGTGCCAGTAAGGGGACTAGCGGGAACTACGAGCAGTACTTC. It yields the protein CASKGTSGNYEQYF.

The chain links TRBV5-1 to TRBJ1-4; D uncertain. The germline V gene has CDR1 SGHRS and CDR2 YFSETQ. The V end lost 4 bases, the J end lost 4 bases, and 11 bases lay between the germline ends. CDR3 length: 14 residues. This chain's CDR3 is CASSDINGNEKLFF. The CDR3 nucleotides are TGCGCCAGCAGCGACATCAATGGTAATGAAAAACTGTTTTTT.

V usage is TRBV25-1 and J usage is TRBJ2-2, with 8 nucleotides matching TRBD1. V gave up 1 base and J gave up 5 bases; unmatched junction bases: 6. The CDR3 runs to 16 residues. The germline V gene encodes CDR1 MGHDK and CDR2 SYGVNS. CDR3 sequence: CASSESGRGQTGELFF. DNA of the CDR3: TGTGCCAGCAGTGAATCTGGCAGGGGGCAAACCGGGGAGCTGTTTTTT.

The gene calls are TRBV7-2 and TRBJ2-3; 9 bases are shared with TRBD1. Germline assignment: CDR1 SGHTA and CDR2 FQGNSA. There are 15 residues in the CDR3. J gave up 3 bases and V 6 bases, and 7 bases lay outside the gene matches. The CDR3 region is CASRFPGQGTDTQYF. CDR3 nucleotide sequence: TGTGCCAGCAGGTTCCCGGGACAGGGAACAGATACGCAGTATTTT.

V is TRBV5-1 and J is TRBJ1-1; 9 nucleotides match TRBD1. Germline CDR1 and CDR2: SGHRS and YFSETQ. The trim removed 3 bases at V and 5 bases at J, leaving 5 bases unmatched. The CDR3 sequence is 14 residues long. In DNA, the CDR3 is TGCGCCAGCAGCTCCGGACAGGGGAAGACTGAAGCTTTCTTT. It codes for CASSSGQGKTEAFF.

This clone came up once. The chain couples TRBV6-1 to TRBJ1-1; possible D gene TRBD1, 6 bases. Between the trimmed V and J ends, which lost 7 bases and 5 bases, there was a span of 14 bases. CDR1 is MNHNS and CDR2 is SASEGT in the germline V gene. The CDR3 contains 13 residues. The CDR3 protein is CASTRDIWTEAFF. CDR3 in DNA: TGTGCCAGCACTCGGGACATTTGGACTGAAGCTTTCTTT.

V is TRBV2 and J is TRBJ1-1; D is perhaps TRBD1 (6 bases). CDR3 size: 13 residues. Trimming removed 6 bases from V and 0 bases from J, with 8 bases in between. Germline lookup yields CDR1 SNHLY and CDR2 FYNNEI. DNA for the CDR3: TGTGCCAGCAGGAGGACAGTGAACACTGAAGCTTTCTTT. Protein: CASRRTVNTEAFF.